This TCR beta chain was observed in a study of control samples from healthy donors and cancer patients. The protocol was immunoSEQ multiplex PCR, while the TCRdb copy is restricted to in-frame clones and leaves out a portion. The repertoire has 150,000 to 200,000 clones, around 90% of them found once; the top ten carry 0.68%. The CDR3 has 16 amino acids. From germline, CDR1 is MNHEY and CDR2 SVGAGI. This clone has more than one count but fewer than ten. One end of the junction does not line up with germline, which may come from a read error. The receptor comes from a woman aged 25 to 39 in good health. The chain employs TRBV6-5 and TRBJ1-5, with D possibly matching TRBD1 (6 bases). Sequencing was carried out using blood. DNA of the CDR3: TGTGCCAGCGGTTATCTTATTGGACAGAGCAATCAGCCCCAGCATTTT. Its translation is CASGYLIGQSNQPQHF.